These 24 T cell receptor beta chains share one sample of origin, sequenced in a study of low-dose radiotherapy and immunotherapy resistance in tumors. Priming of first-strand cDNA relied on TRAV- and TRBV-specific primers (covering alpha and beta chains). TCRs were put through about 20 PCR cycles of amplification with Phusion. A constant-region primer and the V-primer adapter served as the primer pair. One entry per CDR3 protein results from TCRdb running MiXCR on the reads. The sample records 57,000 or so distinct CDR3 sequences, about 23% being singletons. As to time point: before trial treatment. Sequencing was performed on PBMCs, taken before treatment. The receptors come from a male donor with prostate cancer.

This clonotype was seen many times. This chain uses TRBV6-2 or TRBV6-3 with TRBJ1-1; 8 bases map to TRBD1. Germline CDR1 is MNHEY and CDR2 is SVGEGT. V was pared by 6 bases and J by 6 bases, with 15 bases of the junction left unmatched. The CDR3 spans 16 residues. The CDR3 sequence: CASSPPPDRGRAEAFF. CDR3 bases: TGTGCCAGCAGCCCTCCCCCAGACAGGGGTCGAGCTGAAGCTTTCTTT.

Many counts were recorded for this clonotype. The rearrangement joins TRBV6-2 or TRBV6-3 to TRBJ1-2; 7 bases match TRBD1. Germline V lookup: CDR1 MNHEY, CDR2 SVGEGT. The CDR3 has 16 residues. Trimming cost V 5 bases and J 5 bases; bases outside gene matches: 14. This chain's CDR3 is CASSGKTQGGEYGYTF. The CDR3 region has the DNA TGTGCCAGCAGTGGCAAGACTCAGGGGGGAGAATATGGCTACACCTTC.

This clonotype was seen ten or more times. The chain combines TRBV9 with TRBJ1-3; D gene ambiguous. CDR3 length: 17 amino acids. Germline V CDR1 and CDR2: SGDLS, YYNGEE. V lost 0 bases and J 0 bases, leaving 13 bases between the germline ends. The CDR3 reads CASSVAGGLFSGNTIYF. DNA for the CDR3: TGTGCCAGCAGCGTAGCAGGCGGTCTATTCTCTGGAAACACCATATATTTT.

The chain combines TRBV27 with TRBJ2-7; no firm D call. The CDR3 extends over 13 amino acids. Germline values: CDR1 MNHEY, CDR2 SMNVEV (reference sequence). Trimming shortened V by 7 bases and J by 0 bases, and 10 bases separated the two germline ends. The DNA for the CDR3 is TGTGCCAGCATCACTGCTAGCTCCTACGAGCAGTACTTC. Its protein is CASITASSYEQYF.

The CDR3 region has the DNA TGCAGTGCTAGATTGGGGGCGAACACAGATACGCAGTATTTT. Its protein is CSARLGANTDTQYF. The chain joins TRBV20-1 to TRBJ2-3, with D perhaps matching TRBD1 (6 bases). This CDR3 is 14 amino acids long. Germline loops: CDR1 DFQATT, CDR2 SNEGSKA (reference sequence). V lost 2 bases and J 2 bases, leaving 11 bases between the germline ends.

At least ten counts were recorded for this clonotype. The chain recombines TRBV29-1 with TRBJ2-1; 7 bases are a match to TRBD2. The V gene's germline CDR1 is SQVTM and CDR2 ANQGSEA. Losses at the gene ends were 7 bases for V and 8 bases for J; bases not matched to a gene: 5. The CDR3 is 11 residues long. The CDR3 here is CSAGLGDEQFF. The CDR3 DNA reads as TGCAGCGCTGGACTAGGGGATGAGCAGTTCTTC.

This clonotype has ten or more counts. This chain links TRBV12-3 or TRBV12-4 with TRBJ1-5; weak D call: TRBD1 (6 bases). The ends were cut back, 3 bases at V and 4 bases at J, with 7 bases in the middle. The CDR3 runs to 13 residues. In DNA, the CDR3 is TGTGCCAGCAGTTTCGGACAGAATCAGCCCCAGCATTTT. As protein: CASSFGQNQPQHF.

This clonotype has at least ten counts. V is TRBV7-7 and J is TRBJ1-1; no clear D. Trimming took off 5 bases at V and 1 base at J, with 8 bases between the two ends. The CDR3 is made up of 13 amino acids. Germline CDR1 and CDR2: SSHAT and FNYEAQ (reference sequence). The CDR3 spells CASSLDKNTEAFF. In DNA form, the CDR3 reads TGTGCCAGCAGCCTAGACAAGAACACTGAAGCTTTCTTT.

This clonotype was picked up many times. CDR3 sequence: CASSQRQGISPHNSPLHF. Written as DNA, the CDR3 is TGTGCCAGCAGCCAGAGGCAGGGGATCTCTCCCCACAATTCACCCCTCCACTTT. The genes are TRBV14 and TRBJ1-6; tentatively, D is TRBD1 (6 bases). The CDR3 length is 18 residues. CDR1 is SGHDN, CDR2 FVKESK, per germline. The germline V and J ends were trimmed by 3 bases and 7 bases, with 22 bases remaining between them.

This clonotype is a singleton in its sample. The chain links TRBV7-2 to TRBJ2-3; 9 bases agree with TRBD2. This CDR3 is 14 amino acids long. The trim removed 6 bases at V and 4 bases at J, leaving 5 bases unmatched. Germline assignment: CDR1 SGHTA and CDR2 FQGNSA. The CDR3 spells CASRQLAGADTQYF. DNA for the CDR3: TGTGCCAGCAGGCAATTAGCGGGAGCAGATACGCAGTATTTT.

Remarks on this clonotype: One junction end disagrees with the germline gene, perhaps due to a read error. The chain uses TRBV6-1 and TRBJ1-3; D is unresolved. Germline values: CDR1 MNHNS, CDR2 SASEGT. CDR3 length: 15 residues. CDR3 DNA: TGTGCCAGCAGTGAAGGCCGCCACTCTGGAAACACCATAAATTTT. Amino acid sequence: CASSEGRHSGNTINF.

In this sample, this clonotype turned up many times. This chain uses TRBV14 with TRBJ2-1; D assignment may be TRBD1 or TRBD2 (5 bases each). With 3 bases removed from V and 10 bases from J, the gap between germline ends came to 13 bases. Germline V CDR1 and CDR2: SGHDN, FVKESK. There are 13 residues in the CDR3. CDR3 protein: CASSHTGTREQFF. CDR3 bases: TGTGCCAGCAGCCACACTGGGACGAGGGAGCAGTTCTTC.

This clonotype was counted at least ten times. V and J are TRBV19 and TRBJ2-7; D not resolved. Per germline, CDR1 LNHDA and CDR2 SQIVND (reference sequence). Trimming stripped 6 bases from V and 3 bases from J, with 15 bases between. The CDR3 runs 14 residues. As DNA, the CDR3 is TGTGCCAGTAGCTCCCAAGGCAGACTCTACGAGCAGTACTTC. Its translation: CASSSQGRLYEQYF.

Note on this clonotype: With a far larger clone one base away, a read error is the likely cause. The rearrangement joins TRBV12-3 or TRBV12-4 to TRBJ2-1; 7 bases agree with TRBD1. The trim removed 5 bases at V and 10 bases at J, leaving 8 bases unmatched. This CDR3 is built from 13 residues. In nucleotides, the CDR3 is TGTGCCAGCAGTATCCGGGACAGTTACGAGCAGTTCTTC. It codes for CASSIRDSYEQFF.

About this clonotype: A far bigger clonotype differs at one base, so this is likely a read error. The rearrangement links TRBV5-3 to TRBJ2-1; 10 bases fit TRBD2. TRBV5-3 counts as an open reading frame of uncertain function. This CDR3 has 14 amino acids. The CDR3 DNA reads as TGTGTCAGCTTACGAGCGGGAGGGCCCGATGAGCAGTTCTTC. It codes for CVSLRAGGPDEQFF.

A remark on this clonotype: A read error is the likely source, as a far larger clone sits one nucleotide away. CDR3 DNA sequence: TGTGCCAGCACCCGGCTGGGGAATCCCTACGAGCAGTTCTTC. This gives the protein CASTRLGNPYEQFF. The V call is TRBV28, the J call TRBJ2-1, with unresolved D. CDR1 is MDHEN, CDR2 SYDVKM, per germline. V lost 7 bases to trimming and J lost 10 bases, with 20 bases between them. The CDR3 totals 14 residues. Full variable domain (remainder filled in from reference TRBV28 and TRBJ2-1): DVKVTQSSRYLVKRTGEKVFLECVQDMDHENMFWYRQDPGLGLRLIYFSYDVKMKEKGDIPEGYSVSREKKERFSLILESASTNQTSMYLCASTRLGNPYEQFFGPGTRLTVL.

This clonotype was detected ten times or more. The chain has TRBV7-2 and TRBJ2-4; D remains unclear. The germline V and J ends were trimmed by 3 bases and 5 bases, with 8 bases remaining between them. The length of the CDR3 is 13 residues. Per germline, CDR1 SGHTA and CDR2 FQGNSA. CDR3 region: CASSLSFENIQYF. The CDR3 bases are TGTGCCAGCAGCTTGAGTTTTGAAAACATTCAGTACTTC.

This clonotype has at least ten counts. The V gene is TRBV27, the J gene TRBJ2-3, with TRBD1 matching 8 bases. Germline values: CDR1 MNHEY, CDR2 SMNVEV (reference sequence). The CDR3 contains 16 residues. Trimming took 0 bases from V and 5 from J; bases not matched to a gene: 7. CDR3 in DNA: TGTGCCAGCAGTTTATCTGGCCGGACAGGGAGAGATACGCAGTATTTT. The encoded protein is CASSLSGRTGRDTQYF.

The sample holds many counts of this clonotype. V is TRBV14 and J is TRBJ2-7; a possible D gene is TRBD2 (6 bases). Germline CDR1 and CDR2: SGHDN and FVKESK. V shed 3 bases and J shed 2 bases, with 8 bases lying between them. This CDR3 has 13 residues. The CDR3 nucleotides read TGTGCCAGCAGCCACGGGGGAACCTACGAGCAGTACTTC. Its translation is CASSHGGTYEQYF.

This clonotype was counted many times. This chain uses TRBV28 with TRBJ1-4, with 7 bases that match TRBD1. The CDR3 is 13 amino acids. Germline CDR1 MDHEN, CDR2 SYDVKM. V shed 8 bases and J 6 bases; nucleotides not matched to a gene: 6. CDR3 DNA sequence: TGTGCCAGCGAACAGGGGCGATATGAAAAACTGTTTTTT. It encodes CASEQGRYEKLFF.

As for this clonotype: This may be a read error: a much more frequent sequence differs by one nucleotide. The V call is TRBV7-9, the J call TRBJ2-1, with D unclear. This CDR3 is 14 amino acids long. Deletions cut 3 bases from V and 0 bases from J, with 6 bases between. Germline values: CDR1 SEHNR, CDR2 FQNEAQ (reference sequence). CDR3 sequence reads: CASSFQSSYNEQFF. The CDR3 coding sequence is TGTGCCAGCAGCTTTCAAAGCTCCTACAATGAGCAGTTCTTC.

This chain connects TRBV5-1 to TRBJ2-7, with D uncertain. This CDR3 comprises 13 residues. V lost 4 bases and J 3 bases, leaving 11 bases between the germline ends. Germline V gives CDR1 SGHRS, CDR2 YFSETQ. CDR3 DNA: TGCGCCAGCAGCCAGGACGGGCTCTACGAGCAGTACTTC. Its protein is CASSQDGLYEQYF.

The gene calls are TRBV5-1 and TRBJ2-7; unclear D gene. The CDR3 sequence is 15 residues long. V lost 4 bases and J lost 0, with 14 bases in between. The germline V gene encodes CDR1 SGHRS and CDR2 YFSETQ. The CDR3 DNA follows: TGCGCCAGCAGCCCGGGCCCGTGGAACTCCTACGAGCAGTACTTC. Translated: CASSPGPWNSYEQYF.

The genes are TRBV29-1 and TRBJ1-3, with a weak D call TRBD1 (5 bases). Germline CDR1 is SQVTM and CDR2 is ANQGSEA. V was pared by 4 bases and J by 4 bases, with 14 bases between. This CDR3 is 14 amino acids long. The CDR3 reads CSVGLGGLGNTIYF. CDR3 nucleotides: TGCAGCGTTGGGCTTGGGGGACTCGGAAACACCATATATTTT.